What follows is one TCR beta chain and its context. What this receptor recognizes is not known. Qualities for individual bases were not recorded, and no much larger clone is one base off. The immunoSEQ Assay was the method used to sequence TCRbeta CDR3 regions. After extraction, genomic DNA underwent amplification by bias-controlled multiplex PCR, followed by high-throughput sequencing. Regarding the original processing steps: Collapsing and filtering of sequences were performed to quantify the absolute abundance of each unique TCRbeta CDR3 region. T cell fraction was estimated by normalization of TCRbeta template counts to usable DNA, with usable DNA being measured through amplification of reference genes present in all nucleated cells. Repertoire TCRs were annotated as SARS-CoV-2-specific by exact matching of V gene, CDR3 amino acid sequence and J gene to a known reactive TCR set. The reference SARS-CoV-2 TCR set came from MIRA and was filtered for enrichment in COVID-19-positive ImmuneCODE repertoires, removing public or cross-reactive TCRs. Using the MIRA antigens, annotated TCRs were further analysed by specific ORF or by position within an ORF. Breadth was defined as annotated unique rearrangements over total unique productive rearrangements; depth was the summed frequency of those rearrangements. Two-sided Wilcoxon rank-sum tests were used to compare TCR breadth between groups. What TCRdb holds here is the immuneACCESS table cut down to in-frame rearrangements. Part of the clones is not present; checked against another copy, under half of the missing clones reflect an unresolved V gene, and the others are unexplained. Clonal size and the V and J genes are those of that table, whereas D and trimming came from the DNA. The sample table contains hundreds of thousands of clones; only one count was recorded for roughly nine tenths of them. 6.4% of the sample goes to the ten largest clones.

This specimen comes from a study of Ad26.COV2.S vaccination and SARS-CoV-2 variants (dated by TCRdb to the early 2020s). Study-level background: Vaccine-arm donors came from COV1001, a multicentre, randomized, double-blind, placebo-controlled phase I-IIa trial of Ad26.COV2.S in healthy adults. Trial participants were randomized into five groups of five, in which low-dose or high-dose Ad26.COV2.S was given once or twice, or placebo was given on both occasions. A total of roughly 30 samples were included in the TCR-sequenced set, comprising around 19 Ad26.COV2.S vaccine recipients, 5 placebo recipients and 8 SARS-CoV-2 convalescent individuals. Ad26.COV2.S was administered intramuscularly at a dose of 5x10^10 or 1x10^11 viral particles, either as one shot or as two shots given 56 days apart. Blinding of investigators to trial group allocation was maintained during experiments and outcome assessment. TCRbeta repertoire sequencing served as the tool for gauging how specific and how broad the SARS-CoV-2-reactive T cell receptors were following Ad26.COV2.S vaccination.

Taken with the paper, the label for treatment or condition translates to: 15 to 20 received Ad26.COV2.S at low or high dose, single or two shots; several received placebo; per-sample allocation not given. For vaccine and placebo recipients, repertoires were sequenced using samples collected on day 63 after the first injection. In Cohort 1b, 25 adults aged 18-55 years were enrolled at a single site in Boston, USA, between 29 July and 7 August 2020. Ad26.COV2.S was a replication-incompetent adenovirus type 26 vector that expressed a prefusion-stabilized SARS-CoV-2 spike protein derived from the original Wuhan strain. What the research found in general, with its limitations: It was noted by the authors that total T cell responses may have been underestimated by the TCR breadth and depth analyses. The study was not powered to compare responses between vaccine doses or regimens. Ad26.COV2.S recipients had higher spike-specific TCR breadth than placebo recipients (P = 0.0014). Substantial breadth of spike-specific CD8+ and CD4+ T cell responses was reported after vaccination. Vaccine and placebo recipients had comparable non-spike TCR breadth, which fits with the vaccine containing only spike.

The CDR3, cysteine through phenylalanine, is 12 amino acids long. Here the CDR3 DNA is all that survives: 36 bases in frame from base 1. As encoded in the germline V gene, CDR1 is SGHTA while CDR2 is FQGTGA. The junction shows trimming of 4 bases on V and 2 bases on J, plus 4 bases between the germline ends. The rearrangement joined TRBV7-3 to TRBJ2-3; the D gene assignment is ambiguous. This specimen was peripheral blood, taken in a trial of Ad26.COV2.S vaccine versus placebo. The sequence came from a person between 18 and 65 years old who received the Ad26.COV2.S COVID-19 vaccine or a placebo. The CDR3 protein: CASSSPTDTQYF. Read as DNA, the sequence is TGTGCCAGCAGCTCTCCCACAGATACGCAGTATTTT.